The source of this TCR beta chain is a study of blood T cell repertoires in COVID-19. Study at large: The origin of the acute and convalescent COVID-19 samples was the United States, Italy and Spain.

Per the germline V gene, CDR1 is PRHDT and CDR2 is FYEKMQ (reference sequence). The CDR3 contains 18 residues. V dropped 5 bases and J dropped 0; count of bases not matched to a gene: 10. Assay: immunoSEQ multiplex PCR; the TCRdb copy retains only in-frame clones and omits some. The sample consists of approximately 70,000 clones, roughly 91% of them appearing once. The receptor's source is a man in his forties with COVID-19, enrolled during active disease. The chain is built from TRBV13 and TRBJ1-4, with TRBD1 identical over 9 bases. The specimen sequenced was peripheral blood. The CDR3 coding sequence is TGTGCCAGCAGCGCGGGGACAGGGAGTTGGGCAACTAATGAAAAACTGTTTTTT. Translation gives CASSAGTGSWATNEKLFF.